The rows below give T cell receptor beta chains drawn from one sample of a study of blood T cell repertoires in COVID-19. Sequencing was performed with immunoSEQ multiplex PCR; in TCRdb, only in-frame clones are kept and a portion is missing. The top ten hold approximately 4.1% of the sample, which has 300,000 to 450,000 clones, roughly 87% seen once. The sequenced sample consisted of peripheral blood. The source of these receptors is a woman aged 60-75 years with COVID-19, enrolled during active disease. Both conserved end residues are part of each CDR3. The D gene is left open where the match is weak. Size tells how often a clone was seen (once, few, many) or the class of an expanded clone, and some rows leave it out.

v_gene	abundance	d_gene	j_gene	CDR3nt	CDR3aa
TRBV3-1/TRBV3-2	-	TRBD2	TRBJ2-3	TGTGCCAGCAGCCAAGACTGGCGGGGGAGTGGGGATACGCAGTATTTT	CASSQDWRGSGDTQYF
TRBV6-6	-	-	TRBJ2-1	TGTGCCAGCAGAGGACCCCCGGGGAATGAGCAGTTCTTC	CASRGPPGNEQFF
TRBV9	-	-	TRBJ1-1	TGTGCCAGCAGCGTAGAATACGTAGACACTGAAGCTTTCTTT	CASSVEYVDTEAFF
TRBV5-1	once	-	TRBJ1-3	TGCGCCAGCAGCTCCACCCCAAATCAGGTCTTTGGAAACACCATATATTTT	CASSSTPNQVFGNTIYF
TRBV30	-	-	TRBJ1-1	TGTGCCTGGAGCGTAGGACTTTGGAATAGGAACACTGAAGCTTTCTTT	CAWSVGLWNRNTEAFF
TRBV5-1	-	-	TRBJ2-2	TGCGCCAGCAGCAGGGGCGGGGGCGACACCGGGGAGCTGTTTTTT	CASSRGGGDTGELFF
TRBV7-2	-	-	TRBJ2-2	TGTGCCAGCAGCTTAGTTGGTCAGGCCTTCGGGGAGCTGTTTTTT	CASSLVGQAFGELFF
TRBV7-7	-	TRBD1	TRBJ1-5	TGTGCCAGCAGCTTCAGATCCGGGACAGGGTCTTATGGCAATCAGCCCCAGCATTTT	CASSFRSGTGSYGNQPQHF
TRBV11-2	-	-	TRBJ2-1	TGTGCCAGCAGCCAAGGGAGAGGGAATGAGCAGTTCTTC	CASSQGRGNEQFF
TRBV19	-	TRBD1	TRBJ1-1	TGTGCCAGTAGTACCGGACAGGTAAACACTGAAGCTTTCTTT	CASSTGQVNTEAFF
TRBV9	-	TRBD1	TRBJ1-2	TGTGCCAGCAGCGATGACAGGGTCTATTCCGGCTACACCTTC	CASSDDRVYSGYTF
TRBV7-2	-	-	TRBJ1-4	TGTGCCAGCAGCTTAAGGAGGGAGAGTGAAAAACTGTTTTTT	CASSLRRESEKLFF
TRBV5-1	-	-	TRBJ2-3	TGCGCCAGCAGCTCCGACCCGGAGGGCACAGATACGCAGTATTTT	CASSSDPEGTDTQYF
TRBV7-9	-	-	TRBJ2-3	TGTGCCAGCAGCTTAGGGATAGCGTCAGATACGCAGTATTTT	CASSLGIASDTQYF
TRBV4-2	-	-	TRBJ2-5	TGTGCCAGCAGCCAAGTCATGTCGGCAGGGCAAGAGACCCAGTACTTC	CASSQVMSAGQETQYF
TRBV19	-	-	TRBJ1-2	TGTGCCAGTAGTATCTCTTTACAGTACTATGGCTACACCTTC	CASSISLQYYGYTF
TRBV6-1	-	-	TRBJ1-3	TGTGCCAGCAGTGAACCCCCGAGGATCTCTGGAAACACCATATATTTT	CASSEPPRISGNTIYF
TRBV20-1	-	-	TRBJ2-7	TGCAGTGCTAGGGGGGCGAACGAGCAGTACTTC	CSARGANEQYF